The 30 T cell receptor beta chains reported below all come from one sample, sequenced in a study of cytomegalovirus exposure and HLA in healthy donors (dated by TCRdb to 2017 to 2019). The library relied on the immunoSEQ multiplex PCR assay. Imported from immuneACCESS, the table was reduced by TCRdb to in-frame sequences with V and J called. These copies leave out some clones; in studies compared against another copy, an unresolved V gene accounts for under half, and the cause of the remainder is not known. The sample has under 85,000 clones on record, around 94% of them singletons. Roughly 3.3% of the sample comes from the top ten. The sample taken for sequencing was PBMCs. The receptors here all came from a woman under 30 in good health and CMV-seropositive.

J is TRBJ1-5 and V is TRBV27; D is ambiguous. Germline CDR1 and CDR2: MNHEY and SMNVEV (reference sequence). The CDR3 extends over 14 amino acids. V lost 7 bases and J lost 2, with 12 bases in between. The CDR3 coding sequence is TGTGCCAGCACTTCGTTGGGCGGCAATCAGCCCCAGCATTTT. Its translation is CASTSLGGNQPQHF.

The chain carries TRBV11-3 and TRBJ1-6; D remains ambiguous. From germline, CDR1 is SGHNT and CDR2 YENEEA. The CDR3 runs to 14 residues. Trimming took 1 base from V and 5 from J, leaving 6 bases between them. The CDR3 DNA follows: TGTGCCAGCAGCTTAGGGGCAGATAATTCACCCCTCCACTTT. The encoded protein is CASSLGADNSPLHF. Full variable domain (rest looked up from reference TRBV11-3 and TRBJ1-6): EAGVVQSPRYKIIEKKQPVAFWCNPISGHNTLYWYLQNLGQGPELLIRYENEEAVDDSQLPKDRFSAERLKGVDSTLKIQPAELGDSAVYLCASSLGADNSPLHFGNGTRLTVT.

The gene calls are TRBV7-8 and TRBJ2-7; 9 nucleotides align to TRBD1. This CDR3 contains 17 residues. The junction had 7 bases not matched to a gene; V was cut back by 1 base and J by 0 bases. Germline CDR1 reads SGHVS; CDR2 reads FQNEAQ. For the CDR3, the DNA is TGTGCCAGCAGCTTAGGGAACCCGGGACAGGGCTCCTACGAGCAGTACTTC. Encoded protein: CASSLGNPGQGSYEQYF.

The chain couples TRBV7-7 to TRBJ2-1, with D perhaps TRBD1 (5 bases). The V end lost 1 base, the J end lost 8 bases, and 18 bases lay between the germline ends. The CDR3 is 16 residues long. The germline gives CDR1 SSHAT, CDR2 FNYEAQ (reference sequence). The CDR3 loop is CASSLDAVHRCDEQFF. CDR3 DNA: TGTGCCAGCAGCTTAGACGCAGTGCACAGGTGCGATGAGCAGTTCTTC.

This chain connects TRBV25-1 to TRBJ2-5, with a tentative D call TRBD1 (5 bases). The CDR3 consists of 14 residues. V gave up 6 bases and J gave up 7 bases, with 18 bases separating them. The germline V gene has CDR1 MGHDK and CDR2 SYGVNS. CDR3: CASSLDSRLGTQYF. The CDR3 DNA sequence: TGTGCCAGCAGCCTCGACAGTCGTCTGGGGACCCAGTACTTC.

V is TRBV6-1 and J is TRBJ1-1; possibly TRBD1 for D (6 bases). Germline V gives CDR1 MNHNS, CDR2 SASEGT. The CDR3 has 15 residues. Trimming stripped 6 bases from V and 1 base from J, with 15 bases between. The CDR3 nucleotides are TGTGCCAGCAGGTTGATGACGACAGGGAACACTGAAGCTTTCTTT. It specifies CASRLMTTGNTEAFF.

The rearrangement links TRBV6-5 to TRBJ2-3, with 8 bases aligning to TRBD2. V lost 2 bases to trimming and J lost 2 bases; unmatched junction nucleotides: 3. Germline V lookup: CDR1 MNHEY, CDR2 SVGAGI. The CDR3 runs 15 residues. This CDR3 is CASSYIGGDTDTQYF. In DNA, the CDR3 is TGTGCCAGCAGTTACATCGGGGGGGACACAGATACGCAGTATTTT.

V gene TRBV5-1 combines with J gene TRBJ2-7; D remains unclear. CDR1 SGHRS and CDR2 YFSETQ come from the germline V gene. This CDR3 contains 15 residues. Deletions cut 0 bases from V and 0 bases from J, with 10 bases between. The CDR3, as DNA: TGCGCCAGCAGCTTGGTCCTTACCAGCTCCTACGAGCAGTACTTC. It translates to CASSLVLTSSYEQYF.

CDR3 region: CASSSIAGEPYEQYF. As DNA, the CDR3 is TGTGCCAGCAGTTCTATAGCGGGAGAGCCCTACGAGCAGTACTTC. The V and J genes are TRBV7-2 and TRBJ2-7, with 9 bases matching TRBD2. Germline CDR1 and CDR2: SGHTA and FQGNSA. Trimming took 6 bases from V and 2 from J; bases not matched to a gene: 8. The CDR3 has 15 residues.

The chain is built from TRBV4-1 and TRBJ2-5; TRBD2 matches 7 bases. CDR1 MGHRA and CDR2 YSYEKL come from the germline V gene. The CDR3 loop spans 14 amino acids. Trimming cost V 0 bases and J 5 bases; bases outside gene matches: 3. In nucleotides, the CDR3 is TGCGCCAGCAGCCAAGAGACTAGCCTGGAGACCCAGTACTTC. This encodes CASSQETSLETQYF.

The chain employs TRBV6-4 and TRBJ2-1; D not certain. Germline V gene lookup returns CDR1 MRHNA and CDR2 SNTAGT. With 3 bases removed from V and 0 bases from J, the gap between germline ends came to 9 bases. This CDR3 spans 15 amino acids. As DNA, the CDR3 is TGTGCCAGCAGTGAGGGCCAATTCTCCTACAATGAGCAGTTCTTC. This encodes CASSEGQFSYNEQFF.

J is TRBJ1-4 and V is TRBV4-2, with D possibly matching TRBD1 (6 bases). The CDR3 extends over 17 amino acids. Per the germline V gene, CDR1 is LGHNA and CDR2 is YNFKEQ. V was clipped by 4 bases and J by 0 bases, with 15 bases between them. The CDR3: CASSPEPRGATNEKLFF. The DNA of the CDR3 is TGTGCCAGCAGCCCCGAGCCCAGGGGCGCAACTAATGAAAAACTGTTTTTT.

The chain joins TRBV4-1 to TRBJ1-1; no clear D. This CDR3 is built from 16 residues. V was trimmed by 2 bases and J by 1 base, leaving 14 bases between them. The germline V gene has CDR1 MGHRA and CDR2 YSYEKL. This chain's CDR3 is CASSQIDVAENTEAFF. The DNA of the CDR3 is TGCGCCAGCAGCCAAATCGACGTTGCGGAGAACACTGAAGCTTTCTTT.

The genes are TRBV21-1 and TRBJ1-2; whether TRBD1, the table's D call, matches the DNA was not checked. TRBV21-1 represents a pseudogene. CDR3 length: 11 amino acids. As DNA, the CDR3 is TGTGCCAGCAGCAACAGGGGTGGCTACACCTTC. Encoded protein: CASSNRGGYTF.

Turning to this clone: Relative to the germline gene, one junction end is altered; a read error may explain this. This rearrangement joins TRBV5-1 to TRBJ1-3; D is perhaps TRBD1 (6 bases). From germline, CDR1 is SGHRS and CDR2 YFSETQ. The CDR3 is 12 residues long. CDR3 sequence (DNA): TGCGCCAGCAGAGATCTGGACAGCTCATTAAATTTT. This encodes CASRDLDSSLNF.

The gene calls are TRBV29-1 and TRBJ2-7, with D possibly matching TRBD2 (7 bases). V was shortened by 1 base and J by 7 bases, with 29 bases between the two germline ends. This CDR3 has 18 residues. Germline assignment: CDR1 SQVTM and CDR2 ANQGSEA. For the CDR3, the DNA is TGCAGCGTTGAAGGAGGGCAGGGGAGGGAGCTACGAACGGGGGAGCAGTACTTC. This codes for CSVEGGQGRELRTGEQYF.

CDR3 coding DNA: TGTGCCAGCAGCTTGGTAGTAGCGGGCCAAGAGACCCAGTACTTC. Translation: CASSLVVAGQETQYF. The chain recombines TRBV5-4 with TRBJ2-5; 7 nucleotides agree with TRBD2. V dropped 0 bases and J dropped 1; count of bases not matched to a gene: 3. CDR3 length: 15 amino acids. The germline gives CDR1 SGHNT, CDR2 YYREEE (reference sequence).

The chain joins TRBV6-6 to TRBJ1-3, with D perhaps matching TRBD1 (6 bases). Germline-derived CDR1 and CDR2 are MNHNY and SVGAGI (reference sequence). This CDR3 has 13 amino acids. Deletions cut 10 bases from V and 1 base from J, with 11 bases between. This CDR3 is CATSQGSGNTIYF. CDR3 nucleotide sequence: TGTGCCACCTCACAGGGTTCTGGAAACACCATATATTTT.

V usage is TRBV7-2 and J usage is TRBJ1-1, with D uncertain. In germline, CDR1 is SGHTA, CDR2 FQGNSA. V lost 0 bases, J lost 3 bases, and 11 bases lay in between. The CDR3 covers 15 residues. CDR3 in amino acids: CASSLALRAHTEAFF. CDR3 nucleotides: TGTGCCAGCAGCTTAGCTTTGAGGGCGCACACTGAAGCTTTCTTT. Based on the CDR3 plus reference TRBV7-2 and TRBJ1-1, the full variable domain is GAGVSQSPSNKVTEKGKDVELRCDPISGHTALYWYRQSLGQGLEFLIYFQGNSAPDKSGLPSDRFSAERTGGSVSTLTIQRTQQEDSAVYLCASSLALRAHTEAFFGQGTRLTVV.

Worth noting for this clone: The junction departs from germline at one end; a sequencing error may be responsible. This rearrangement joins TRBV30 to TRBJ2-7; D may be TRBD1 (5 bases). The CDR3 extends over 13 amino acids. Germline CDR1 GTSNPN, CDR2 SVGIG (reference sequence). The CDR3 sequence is CAWSSRQSSEQYF. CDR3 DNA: TGTGCCTGGAGTTCTAGACAGTCCTCCGAGCAGTACTTC.

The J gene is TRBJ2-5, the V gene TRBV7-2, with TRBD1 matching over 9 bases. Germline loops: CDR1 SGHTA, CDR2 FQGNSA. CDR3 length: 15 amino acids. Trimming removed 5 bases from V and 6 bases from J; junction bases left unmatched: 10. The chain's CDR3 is CASSARAGTGQTQYF. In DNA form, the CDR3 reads TGTGCCAGCAGCGCCCGAGCAGGGACAGGGCAGACCCAGTACTTC.

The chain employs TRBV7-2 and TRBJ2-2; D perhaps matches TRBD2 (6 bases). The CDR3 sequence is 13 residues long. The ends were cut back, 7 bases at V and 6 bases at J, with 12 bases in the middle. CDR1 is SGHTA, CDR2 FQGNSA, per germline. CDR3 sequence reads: CASTPGDPGELFF. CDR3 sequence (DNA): TGTGCCAGCACACCGGGAGATCCCGGGGAGCTGTTTTTT.

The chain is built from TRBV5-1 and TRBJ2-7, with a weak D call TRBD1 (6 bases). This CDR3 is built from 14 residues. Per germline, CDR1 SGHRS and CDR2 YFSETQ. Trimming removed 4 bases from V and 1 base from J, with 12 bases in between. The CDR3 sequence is CASSEQGTSYEQYF. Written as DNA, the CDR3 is TGCGCCAGCAGCGAACAGGGTACTTCCTACGAGCAGTACTTC.

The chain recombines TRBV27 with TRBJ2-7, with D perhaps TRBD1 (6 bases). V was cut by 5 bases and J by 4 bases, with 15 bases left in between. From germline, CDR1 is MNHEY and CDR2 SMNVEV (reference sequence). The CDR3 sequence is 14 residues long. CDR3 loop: CASSPVSGHYEQYF. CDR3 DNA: TGTGCCAGCAGTCCCGTCTCGGGACATTACGAGCAGTACTTC.

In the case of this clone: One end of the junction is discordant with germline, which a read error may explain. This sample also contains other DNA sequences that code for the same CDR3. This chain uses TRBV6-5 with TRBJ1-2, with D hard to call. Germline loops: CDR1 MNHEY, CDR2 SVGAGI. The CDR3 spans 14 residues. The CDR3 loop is CASSYSPGIYGYTF. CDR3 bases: TGCGCCAGCAGTTACTCCCCAGGCATCTATGGCTACACCTTC.

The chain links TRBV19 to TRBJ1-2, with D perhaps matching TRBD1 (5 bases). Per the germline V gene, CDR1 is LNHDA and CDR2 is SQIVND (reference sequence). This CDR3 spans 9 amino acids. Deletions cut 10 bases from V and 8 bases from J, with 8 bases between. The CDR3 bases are TGTGCCAAAAGGGGCGGCTACACCTTC. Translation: CAKRGGYTF.

CDR3: CSALRVNEQFF. The CDR3 coding sequence is TGCAGTGCCCTGCGGGTCAATGAGCAGTTCTTC. The chain couples TRBV20-1 to TRBJ2-1; D is possibly TRBD2 (5 bases). V lost 6 bases to trimming and J lost 6 bases, with 9 bases between them. CDR1 and CDR2 (germline): DFQATT, SNEGSKA (reference sequence). This CDR3 has 11 amino acids.

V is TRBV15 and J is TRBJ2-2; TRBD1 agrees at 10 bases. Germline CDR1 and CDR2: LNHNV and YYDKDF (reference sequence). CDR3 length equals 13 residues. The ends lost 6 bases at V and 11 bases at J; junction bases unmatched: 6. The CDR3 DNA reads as TGTGCCACCAGGGGGGGGACAGGGGAAGAGCTGTTTTTT. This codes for CATRGGTGEELFF.

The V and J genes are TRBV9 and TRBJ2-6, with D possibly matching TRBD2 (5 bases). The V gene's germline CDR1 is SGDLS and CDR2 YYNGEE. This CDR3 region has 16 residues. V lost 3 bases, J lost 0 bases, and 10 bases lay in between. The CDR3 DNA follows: TGTGCCAGCAGCGCGGACGGGATCTCTGGGGCCAACGTCCTGACTTTC. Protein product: CASSADGISGANVLTF.

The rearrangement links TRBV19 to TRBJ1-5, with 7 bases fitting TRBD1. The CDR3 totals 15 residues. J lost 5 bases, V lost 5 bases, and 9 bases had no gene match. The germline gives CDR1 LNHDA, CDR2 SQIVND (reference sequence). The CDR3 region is CASSGSGRGYQPQHF. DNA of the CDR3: TGTGCCAGTAGTGGGTCGGGCAGGGGGTATCAGCCCCAGCATTTT. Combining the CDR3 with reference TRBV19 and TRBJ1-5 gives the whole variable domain DGGITQSPKYLFRKEGQNVTLSCEQNLNHDAMYWYRQDPGQGLRLIYYSQIVNDFQKGDIAEGYSVSREKKESFPLTVTSAQKNPTAFYLCASSGSGRGYQPQHFGDGTRLSIL.